In this sample, the clone carrying this T cell receptor (beta chain) turned up a few times. Its specificity is not known. The graft tissue was processed, and this released both intraepithelial and lamina propria lymphocytes. The sample is drawn from a study of graft-versus-host responses after intestinal transplantation. Study-level background: Multivisceral, liver-intestinal, or isolated intestinal grafts were transplanted into recipients. Uniformly, recipients were administered anti-thymocyte globulin induction with subsequent tacrolimus and steroids for approximately three years. Study-wide points: Patients with graft-donor T cell macrochimerism had high graft-versus-host to host-versus-graft clonal ratios in allografts. Among recipient marrow samples, GvH clones were found; some appeared first in ileum or blood.

The CDR3 spans 16 residues. V dropped 4 bases and J dropped 4; count of bases not matched to a gene: 13. Germline-derived CDR1 and CDR2 are SGHVS and FQNEAQ. The method was immunoSEQ multiplex PCR; TCRdb's version includes in-frame clones alone and lacks a portion of them. The table has 9,000 to 15,000 clones, over 65% seen once. This TCR came from a human patient who received an intestinal transplant, so some T cells may come from the graft donor. Source: ileum tissue, taken around 140 days after intestinal transplantation. The chain is built from TRBV7-8 and TRBJ2-7; 7 nucleotides agree with TRBD1. The CDR3, as DNA: TGTGCCAGCAGCTCCGAAGCCGGGACAGATACTTACGAGCAGTACTTC. This translates into CASSSEAGTDTYEQYF.